This is a list of T cell receptor beta chains from one sample in a study of cytomegalovirus exposure and HLA in healthy donors. TCRdb keeps only in-frame clones here, not all; method: immunoSEQ multiplex PCR. This repertoire shows 90,000 to 150,000 clones, around 79% found once; its top ten account for roughly 3.1%. Sequencing was performed on PBMCs. The receptors shown here come from a woman in her thirties in good health and CMV-seropositive. Each CDR3 is given with its conserved first and last residue. Each record gives: CDR3 length, clone size, J gene, D gene, V gene, CDR3 protein, CDR3 DNA. D genes are given only for firm matches. Clone size is shown for a subset of rows, as once, few, many or a class of expanded clone.

15 . TRBJ2-3 TRBD2 TRBV2 CASKTSGWFTDTQYF TGTGCCAGCAAGACTAGCGGATGGTTCACAGATACGCAGTATTTT
15 . TRBJ2-1 . TRBV6-5 CASSPWASSYNEQFF TGTGCCAGCAGCCCTTGGGCGTCATCCTACAATGAGCAGTTCTTC
16 . TRBJ1-5 . TRBV5-6 CASSGGGPNSNQPQHF TGTGCCAGCAGCGGGGGGGGACCAAATAGCAATCAGCCCCAGCATTTT
14 . TRBJ1-2 . TRBV5-4 CASSFPGKDYGYTF TGTGCCAGCAGCTTCCCAGGGAAGGACTATGGCTACACCTTC
15 few TRBJ1-4 TRBD1 TRBV5-1 CASSLGQGMGEKLFF TGCGCCAGCAGCTTAGGACAGGGGATGGGTGAAAAACTGTTTTTT
16 . TRBJ1-1 TRBD1 TRBV14 CASSQDPGTGNTEAFF TGTGCCAGCAGCCAAGATCCCGGGACAGGGAACACTGAAGCTTTCTTT
12 once TRBJ1-6 . TRBV28 CASDPGDSPLHF TGTGCCAGCGACCCAGGGGATTCACCCCTCCACTTT
13 . TRBJ1-2 TRBD1 TRBV5-4 CASRWGTVEGYTF TGTGCCAGCAGGTGGGGGACAGTGGAAGGCTACACCTTC
14 . TRBJ2-7 . TRBV6-5 CASREGLVSYEQYF TGTGCCAGCAGGGAAGGACTGGTATCCTACGAGCAGTACTTC
15 . TRBJ1-6 TRBD1 TRBV7-9 CSSSSGQGLNSPLHF TGTTCCAGCAGCTCTGGACAGGGACTTAATTCACCCCTCCACTTT
16 . TRBJ2-1 . TRBV2 CASSPGMRGGGDEQFF TGTGCCAGCAGCCCAGGAATGAGGGGGGGCGGGGATGAGCAGTTCTTC
14 . TRBJ1-1 . TRBV28 CASSSAYTHTEAFF TGTGCCAGCAGTAGCGCGTACACCCACACTGAAGCTTTCTTT
14 . TRBJ2-3 . TRBV27 CASSNRDSPGTQYF TGTGCCAGCAGTAACCGGGACTCGCCCGGGACGCAGTATTTT
16 . TRBJ2-7 TRBD1 TRBV5-1 CASSLNTGGGSYEQYF TGCGCCAGCAGCCTGAACACAGGGGGTGGTAGCTACGAGCAGTACTTC
13 . TRBJ1-4 . TRBV18 CASSLTVGEKLFF TGTGCCAGCTCACTGACAGTGGGTGAAAAACTGTTTTTT
13 . TRBJ2-5 . TRBV2 CANNQAGQETQYF TGTGCCAACAACCAAGCGGGTCAAGAGACCCAGTACTTC
15 . TRBJ2-5 TRBD2 TRBV28 CASQEGGGYLETQYF TGTGCCTCCCAAGAGGGCGGGGGGTACTTGGAGACCCAGTACTTC
14 . TRBJ1-4 TRBD1 TRBV9 CASSGTGPNEKLFF TGTGCCAGCAGCGGGACAGGGCCTAATGAAAAACTGTTTTTT
14 . TRBJ1-6 . TRBV18 CASSPSERGSPLHF TGTGCCAGCTCACCGTCCGAACGAGGTTCACCCCTCCACTTT
12 . TRBJ2-5 . TRBV6-5 CASTPTRETQYF TGTGCCAGCACGCCAACGAGGGAGACCCAGTACTTC
14 . TRBJ2-3 . TRBV5-1 CASSLGGSVDTQYF TGCGCCAGCAGCTTAGGAGGGTCAGTAGATACGCAGTATTTT
13 few TRBJ2-5 . TRBV7-3 CASSLDREGTQYF TGTGCCAGCAGCTTAGATCGAGAGGGGACCCAGTACTTC
13 . TRBJ1-3 TRBD1 TRBV2 CAGGQGAGNTIYF TGTGCCGGGGGACAGGGGGCTGGAAACACCATATATTTT
19 once TRBJ1-4 TRBD1 TRBV11-2 CASSHPAKDRPATNEKLFF TGTGCCAGCAGCCACCCAGCTAAGGACAGGCCGGCAACTAATGAAAAACTGTTTTTT
14 . TRBJ1-5 TRBD1 TRBV10-3 CAISETGSNQPQHF TGTGCCATCAGCGAGACAGGGAGTAATCAGCCCCAGCATTTT
15 . TRBJ1-4 . TRBV7-9 CASSLGGQINEKLFF TGTGCCAGCAGCTTAGGTGGACAGATTAATGAAAAACTGTTTTTT
19 . TRBJ2-6 . TRBV5-1 CASRPGAYSESSGANVLTF TGCGCCAGCAGGCCTGGGGCCTACTCGGAGTCCTCTGGGGCCAACGTCCTGACTTTC
14 . TRBJ2-2 . TRBV19 CASSIVQNTGELFF TGTGCCAGTAGTATAGTACAGAACACCGGGGAGCTGTTTTTT
13 . TRBJ1-4 . TRBV7-9 CASSPLQGEKLFF TGTGCCAGCAGCCCCCTACAGGGAGAAAAACTGTTTTTT
15 . TRBJ1-5 . TRBV19 CASRVAPRVNQPQHF TGTGCCAGTCGGGTTGCCCCGAGGGTTAATCAGCCCCAGCATTTT
12 . TRBJ1-1 . TRBV5-1 CASSFEKTEAFF TGCGCCAGCAGCTTTGAGAAGACTGAAGCTTTCTTT
19 . TRBJ2-7 TRBD1 TRBV6-7 CASRTGTGTSTSHFYEQYF TGTGCCAGCCGTACCGGGACAGGTACCTCTACGAGTCATTTCTACGAGCAGTACTTC
14 . TRBJ2-3 . TRBV27 CASSLAGVTDTQYF TGTGCCAGCAGTTTAGCAGGGGTCACGGATACGCAGTATTTT
14 . TRBJ2-3 TRBD2 TRBV11-1 CASSSRGAEDTQYF TGTGCCAGCAGCTCGCGGGGGGCGGAAGATACGCAGTATTTT
15 . TRBJ1-1 . TRBV6-1 CASSERLAGSTEAFF TGTGCCAGCAGTGAACGGTTGGCGGGGAGCACTGAAGCTTTCTTT
15 . TRBJ2-5 TRBD1 TRBV18 CASSPGTDNQETQYF TGTGCCAGCTCTCCGGGGACAGATAATCAAGAGACCCAGTACTTC
12 . TRBJ2-2 . TRBV28 CASSWGAGELFF TGTGCCAGCAGTTGGGGGGCCGGGGAGCTGTTTTTT